These 19 T cell receptor beta chains were all obtained from the same sample, sequenced in a study of memory CD4+ T cells and cytomegalovirus serostatus. Sequencing was performed with immunoSEQ multiplex PCR; in TCRdb, only in-frame clones are kept and a portion is missing. The data show 50,000 to 75,000 clones, with 82% seen just once and about 0.88% held by the top ten. The sort gate was single viable CD3+CD4+CD8-CD45RO+ cells for memory CD4+ T cells. The sample consisted of memory CD4+ T cells from blood. The receptors come from an adult in good health and CMV-seronegative.

The chain carries TRBV5-6 and TRBJ1-4; 9 nucleotides match TRBD1. V shed 4 bases and J 6 bases; nucleotides not matched to a gene: 7. The CDR3 is made up of 15 amino acids. Looked up from germline, CDR1 is SGHDT and CDR2 is YYEEEE. The CDR3 sequence: CASSGPQGAHEKLFF. CDR3 nucleotide sequence: TGTGCCAGCAGCGGACCACAGGGGGCGCATGAAAAACTGTTTTTT.

The gene calls are TRBV4-1 and TRBJ2-1; D possibly corresponds to TRBD2 (8 bases). CDR1 and CDR2 from the germline V gene are MGHRA and YSYEKL. CDR3 size: 17 residues. Trimming pared 3 bases from V and 2 bases from J, leaving 17 bases between. CDR3 DNA sequence: TGCGCCAGCAGCCAGGGACCGGGAGGGGGCCCCTACAATGAGCAGTTCTTC. Amino acids: CASSQGPGGGPYNEQFF.

The CDR3 nucleotides read TGTGCCAGCAGCTCCCGACAGGGTACTTATGGCTACACCTTC. Its translation is CASSSRQGTYGYTF. The genes are TRBV7-2 and TRBJ1-2; TRBD1 agrees at 7 bases. This CDR3 comprises 14 residues. V lost 4 bases and J lost 5; bases outside the gene matches: 7. CDR1 and CDR2 (germline): SGHTA, FQGNSA.

The rearrangement uses TRBV14 and TRBJ1-4, with unresolved D. The CDR3 is 15 amino acids. Per germline, CDR1 SGHDN and CDR2 FVKESK. V was trimmed by 0 bases and J by 7 bases, leaving 12 bases between them. The DNA of the CDR3 is TGTGCCAGCAGCCAAGACCGAACGGCGGGTGAAAAACTGTTTTTT. Translation gives CASSQDRTAGEKLFF.

The chain uses TRBV5-1 and TRBJ1-1; 8 positions match TRBD1. The CDR3 contains 15 residues. V trimming: 0 bases; J trimming: 5 bases; junction bases outside the gene matches: 6. Per the germline V gene, CDR1 is SGHRS and CDR2 is YFSETQ. This CDR3 is CASSLGTGKRTEAFF. For the CDR3, the DNA is TGCGCCAGCAGCTTGGGGACAGGGAAGAGGACTGAAGCTTTCTTT.

This clone was recorded once. This sequence joins TRBV19 and TRBJ2-5; no reliable D call. V was cut by 1 base and J by 6 bases, with 9 bases left in between. Germline V lookup: CDR1 LNHDA, CDR2 SQIVND (reference sequence). The CDR3 is 13 amino acids. The CDR3 DNA reads TGTGCCAGTAGTATAGGTGAACTGAAGACCCAGTACTTC. Translated, it gives CASSIGELKTQYF.

V usage is TRBV27 and J usage is TRBJ2-6, with D uncertain. CDR3 length: 17 amino acids. Germline CDR1 and CDR2: MNHEY and SMNVEV (reference sequence). Trimming pared 4 bases from V and 4 bases from J, leaving 17 bases between. The CDR3 loop reads CASSSNSVVSGANVLTF. Here the CDR3 DNA reads TGTGCCAGCAGTTCCAACAGTGTTGTGAGCGGGGCCAACGTCCTGACTTTC.

Regarding this clone: Other DNA sequences from this sample encode an identical CDR3 as well. This sequence joins TRBV5-1 and TRBJ2-3; 8 bases line up with TRBD2. CDR1 and CDR2 from the germline V gene are SGHRS and YFSETQ. Trimming cost V 2 bases and J 5 bases; bases outside gene matches: 4. This CDR3 contains 14 residues. The CDR3 nucleotides read TGCGCCAGCAGCTTAGCGGGAGACGGAGATACGCAGTATTTT. Its translation: CASSLAGDGDTQYF.

The chain combines TRBV7-9 with TRBJ2-1; D might be TRBD1 (6 bases). The germline CDR1 and CDR2 sequences are SEHNR and FQNEAQ (reference sequence). V lost 0 bases and J lost 7, with 13 bases in between. The CDR3 runs 15 residues. The CDR3 DNA follows: TGTGCCAGCAGCTTAGCTTTAACAGGGAAGAATGAGCAGTTCTTC. Protein product: CASSLALTGKNEQFF. Looking up the rest from reference TRBV7-9 and TRBJ2-1 gives the full variable domain: DTGVSQNPRHKITKRGQNVTFRCDPISEHNRLYWYRQTLGQGPEFLTYFQNEAQLEKSRLLSDRFSAERPKGSFSTLEIQRTEQGDSAMYLCASSLALTGKNEQFFGPGTRLTVL.

V gene TRBV18 combines with J gene TRBJ2-7, with TRBD2 identical over 8 bases. Unmatched junction bases numbered 7, after V lost 3 bases and J lost 0 bases. The length of the CDR3 is 16 residues. Germline lookup yields CDR1 KGHSH and CDR2 LQKENI. The CDR3 region has the DNA TGTGCCAGCTCACCCCTACCGGGGACTAGCTCCTACGAGCAGTACTTC. Translation: CASSPLPGTSSYEQYF.

The V and J genes are TRBV7-9 and TRBJ2-2, with TRBD1 matching 9 bases. This CDR3 is built from 17 residues. Trimming removed 2 bases from V and 4 bases from J; junction bases left unmatched: 8. CDR1 is SEHNR and CDR2 is FQNEAQ in the germline V gene (reference sequence). The CDR3, as DNA: TGTGCCAGCAGCTTATCGCTCGGACAGGGGAGCACCGGGGAGCTGTTTTTT. Its translation is CASSLSLGQGSTGELFF.

This chain connects TRBV18 to TRBJ1-3; no reliable D call. CDR1 is KGHSH and CDR2 is LQKENI in the germline V gene. The CDR3 contains 17 residues. Trimming pared 1 base from V and 0 bases from J, leaving 13 bases between. The CDR3 DNA sequence: TGTGCCAGCTCACCACAGGTCAGGTCCATCTCTGGAAACACCATATATTTT. Its protein is CASSPQVRSISGNTIYF. Full variable domain (outside the CDR3, taken from reference TRBV18 and TRBJ1-3): NAGVMQNPRHLVRRRGQEARLRCSPMKGHSHVYWYRQLPEEGLKFMVYLQKENIIDESGMPKERFSAEFPKEGPSILRIQQVVRGDSAAYFCASSPQVRSISGNTIYFGEGSWLTVV.

The V and J genes are TRBV6-5 and TRBJ1-4; perhaps TRBD1 as D (5 bases). Germline V gene sequence: CDR1 MNHEY, CDR2 SVGAGI. Between the trimmed V and J ends, which lost 7 bases and 8 bases, there was a span of 14 bases. The CDR3 has 13 residues. For the CDR3, the DNA is TGTGCCAGCAAGGGTGCGGGACGGGAAAAACTGTTTTTT. It yields the protein CASKGAGREKLFF.

The rearrangement links TRBV4-1 to TRBJ1-5, with 9 bases lining up with TRBD1. The V and J ends lost 3 bases and 6 bases, in that order; junction bases with no gene match: 9. CDR1 MGHRA and CDR2 YSYEKL come from the germline V gene. The CDR3 runs to 16 residues. The CDR3 DNA reads TGCGCCAGCAGCCACCTCACAGGGGGCATAGGTCAGCCCCAGCATTTT. Protein product: CASSHLTGGIGQPQHF.

The chain combines TRBV18 with TRBJ2-1; D remains ambiguous. Germline loops: CDR1 KGHSH, CDR2 LQKENI. The CDR3 has 14 amino acids. Trimming pared 3 bases from V and 5 bases from J, leaving 11 bases between. Written as DNA, the CDR3 is TGTGCCAGCTCACCCTCCTTAGATGACAATGAGCAGTTCTTC. As protein: CASSPSLDDNEQFF.

The chain combines TRBV4-2 with TRBJ2-1, with 14 bases fitting TRBD2. The length of the CDR3 is 15 residues. Trimming took 4 bases from V and 8 from J; bases not matched to a gene: 4. CDR1 is LGHNA and CDR2 is YNFKEQ in the germline V gene. The CDR3 DNA sequence: TGTGCCAGCAGCCCGACTAGCGGGGGGGCAGATGAGCAGTTCTTC. Its translation: CASSPTSGGADEQFF.

In DNA, the CDR3 is TGTGCCAGCAGTGCGGGTAGGGCGGGCGCAGGACCCCAGCATTTT. It yields the protein CASSAGRAGAGPQHF. This chain uses TRBV6-1 with TRBJ1-5, with D uncertain. The CDR3 is 15 residues long. With 4 bases removed from V and 10 bases from J, the gap between germline ends came to 20 bases. From germline, CDR1 is MNHNS and CDR2 SASEGT.

The CDR3 protein is CASSLGSSGRRGEQYF. CDR3 DNA sequence: TGTGCCAGCAGCCTGGGGTCTAGCGGGAGGCGGGGAGAGCAGTACTTC. The chain uses TRBV11-2 and TRBJ2-7; 11 bases are a match to TRBD2. The CDR3 totals 16 residues. Germline V CDR1 and CDR2: SGHAT, FQNNGV. Unmatched junction bases numbered 13, after V lost 5 bases and J lost 7 bases.

The rearrangement joins TRBV5-6 to TRBJ2-1, with 7 bases that match TRBD2. There are 17 residues in the CDR3. V gave up 2 bases and J gave up 0 bases; unmatched junction bases: 8. Germline V gene lookup returns CDR1 SGHDT and CDR2 YYEEEE. CDR3 nucleotide sequence: TGTGCCAGCAGCTTAGTGGGGGGGACCCTCTCCTACAATGAGCAGTTCTTC. Its translation is CASSLVGGTLSYNEQFF.